This T cell receptor (beta chain) is drawn from a study of neurological immune-mediated disorders. The time point is: longitudinal time-point 2. PBMCs stored at -80 C, 2 million in total, were the source of the unsorted libraries. This clonotype was seen many times. The antigen remains unidentified. 5'RACE with 10-nucleotide random UMIs produced the cDNA. The authors obtained over 180 million TCR-beta sequences from 15-18 subjects per sequencing run. MiXCR, run by TCRdb on the 5' RACE reads, gives a single entry per CDR3 protein. The data hold about 80,000 distinct CDR3 sequences, with 5% to 6% observed a single time. Germline CDR1 SGHRS, CDR2 YFSETQ. V was clipped by 0 bases and J by 1 base, with 10 bases between them. The CDR3 consists of 15 residues. Study-wide results and limits: The level of TCR clonal expansion was highest in patients with HTLV-1-associated myelopathy and lowest in multiple sclerosis, where it fell below the level seen in healthy controls.

The sequence came from a woman aged 60-70 years with multiple sclerosis. Material: PBMCs. This chain links TRBV5-1 with TRBJ1-1, with D possibly TRBD1 on 5 matching bases. Here the CDR3 DNA reads TGCGCCAGCAGCTTGGATGGGGGATCGAACACTGAAGCTTTCTTT. It encodes CASSLDGGSNTEAFF.